Listed below are T cell receptor beta chains from one sample, sequenced in a study of control samples from healthy donors and cancer patients. The table came from immunoSEQ multiplex PCR; TCRdb's copy has only in-frame clones and leaves some out. The table shows about 34,000 clones, with 93% occurring only once. The sample comprised PBMCs. The receptors were gathered from a man in his forties or fifties with colorectal cancer. Both conserved end residues are part of each CDR3. D genes are given only for firm matches. Where a row states a size, it is once, few, many or the class of an expanded clone; other rows omit it.

TRBJ1-3 | TRBV4-1 | - | - | TGCGCCAGCAGCCAAAACAGGGATTTTGGAAACACCATATATTTT | CASSQNRDFGNTIYF
TRBJ1-1 | TRBV18 | - | - | TGTGCCAGCTCAACTAGCGGACGGGGGAACACTGAAGCTTTCTTT | CASSTSGRGNTEAFF
TRBJ1-6 | TRBV7-8 | - | - | TGTGCCAGCACCCTAGGGCAGGGATATAATTCACCCCTCCACTTT | CASTLGQGYNSPLHF
TRBJ1-1 | TRBV7-3 | once | - | TGTGCCAGCAGCTTAGGGACGGGTATGAACACTGAAGCTTTCTTT | CASSLGTGMNTEAFF
TRBJ1-2 | TRBV3-1/TRBV3-2 | - | TRBD1 | TGTGCCAGCAGCCTCGACAGGGTTGACGGCTACACCTTC | CASSLDRVDGYTF
TRBJ1-1 | TRBV6-5 | once | - | TGTGCCAGCAGTCGAAAACCCACCGTCACTGAAGCTTTCTTT | CASSRKPTVTEAFF
TRBJ1-1 | TRBV19 | - | TRBD1 | TGTGCCAGTAGTCCCTATGGGGGACAGGGCAAGAACACTGAAGCTTTCTTT | CASSPYGGQGKNTEAFF
TRBJ1-2 | TRBV29-1 | - | - | TGCAGCGTTGAGGCCGGACCTGCGAGGGGCTACACCTTC | CSVEAGPARGYTF
TRBJ2-3 | TRBV5-4 | - | TRBD2 | TGTGCCAGCAGCTCAGCTAGCGGGAGTGCCTATACGCAGTATTTT | CASSSASGSAYTQYF
TRBJ1-2 | TRBV5-1 | - | TRBD1 | TGCGCCAGCAGCCCGGGACAGGGAGGCTATGGCTACACCTTC | CASSPGQGGYGYTF
TRBJ1-2 | TRBV3-1/TRBV3-2 | - | - | TGTGCCAGCACGGCCTCCATCGGGTATGGCTACACCTTC | CASTASIGYGYTF
TRBJ1-1 | TRBV6-5 | - | - | TGTGCCAGCAGTTACAAGGGCAGTGAAGCTTTCTTT | CASSYKGSEAFF
TRBJ1-6 | TRBV18 | - | - | TGTGCCAGCTCACCCGACAGAAATTCACCCCTCCACTTT | CASSPDRNSPLHF
TRBJ2-2 | TRBV19 | - | TRBD1 | TGTGCCAGTAGTGGCTATTTGGGGACAGGGACCGGGGAGCTGTTTTTT | CASSGYLGTGTGELFF
TRBJ2-7 | TRBV5-1 | - | TRBD1 | TGCGCCAGCAGCTTGGGGACAGGGTGGTCCTACGAGCAGTACTTC | CASSLGTGWSYEQYF
TRBJ2-1 | TRBV5-1 | - | TRBD2 | TGCGCCAGCAGCTTGGGTGCTAGCGGATACAATGAGCAGTTCTTC | CASSLGASGYNEQFF
TRBJ1-1 | TRBV18 | - | - | TGTGCCAGCTCCCCGAGGGATACGGCGAACACTGAAGCTTTCTTT | CASSPRDTANTEAFF
TRBJ1-1 | TRBV7-8 | - | - | TGTGCCAGCAGCTTAGCTGACCTTGGGGCACCCGAAGCTTTCTTT | CASSLADLGAPEAFF
TRBJ2-7 | TRBV4-3 | - | - | TGCGCCAGCAGCCAATCCGGCTCCTACGAGCAGTACTTC | CASSQSGSYEQYF
TRBJ2-1 | TRBV27 | - | - | TGTGCCAGCAAGGGGCTTGAGCAGTTCTTC | CASKGLEQFF
TRBJ1-5 | TRBV7-3 | - | - | TGTGCCAGCAGCTTATCCCCCTCCGGACAGCCCCAGCATTTT | CASSLSPSGQPQHF
TRBJ1-5 | TRBV5-6 | - | - | TGTGCCAGCAGCAGACTCCGGGCCTACAATCAGCCCCAGCATTTT | CASSRLRAYNQPQHF
TRBJ2-7 | TRBV3-1/TRBV3-2 | - | - | TGTGCCAGCAGCCAAGATGTCGGGCGGGCCTACGAGCAGTACTTC | CASSQDVGRAYEQYF
TRBJ1-2 | TRBV7-2 | - | TRBD1 | TGTGCCAGCAGCGACGCCAACCGGGACAGGGTGTATGGCTACACCTTC | CASSDANRDRVYGYTF
TRBJ1-1 | TRBV6-5 | - | - | TGTGCCAGCACCCAAGGGGGTCGGACTGAAGCTTTCTTT | CASTQGGRTEAFF
TRBJ2-4 | TRBV6-5 | - | - | TGTGCCAGCAGTTACACCCGGGACACAAAAAACATTCAGTACTTC | CASSYTRDTKNIQYF
TRBJ2-7 | TRBV9 | - | TRBD2 | TGTGCCAGCAGCGTAGCGGTTAGCGGGGGGCCCCCGCCTTACGAGCAGTACTTC | CASSVAVSGGPPPYEQYF
TRBJ2-7 | TRBV7-9 | large | - | TGTGCCAGCAGCTTAGGGGACAACCTCTACGAGCAGTACTTC | CASSLGDNLYEQYF
TRBJ2-6 | TRBV4-1 | once | TRBD1 | TGCGCCAGCAGCGAGAGACAGGGCTCCCCTTCTGCTGGGGCCAACGTCCTGACTTTC | CASSERQGSPSAGANVLTF
TRBJ1-3 | TRBV2 | - | - | TGTGCCAGCGGGGGCTCTGGAAACACCATATATTTT | CASGGSGNTIYF
TRBJ1-6 | TRBV7-2 | once | - | TGTGCCAGCAGCGGAGTCGGGCAGGGAAGGTCACCCCTCCACTTT | CASSGVGQGRSPLHF
TRBJ1-2 | TRBV7-3 | - | TRBD1 | TGTGCCAGCAGCTACTCCGGGACAGGGCTTGGCTACACCTTC | CASSYSGTGLGYTF
TRBJ1-1 | TRBV5-1 | - | - | TGCGCCAGCAGCTTCCAGGGGAGCACTGAAGCTTTCTTT | CASSFQGSTEAFF
TRBJ2-7 | TRBV10-2 | - | TRBD1 | TGCGCCAGCAGCCCGACAGGGGTGGACGAGCAGTACTTC | CASSPTGVDEQYF
TRBJ2-5 | TRBV27 | - | - | TGTGCCAGCAGTTCGTCCCGGCAGACCCAGTACTTC | CASSSSRQTQYF
TRBJ1-6 | TRBV6-5 | - | - | TGTGCCAGCATACAGGGAGGGTCCTATAATTCACCCCTCCACTTT | CASIQGGSYNSPLHF
TRBJ1-4 | TRBV7-2 | - | - | TGTGCCAGCAGCTTGAGACACCTTAATGAAAAACTGTTTTTT | CASSLRHLNEKLFF
TRBJ2-2 | TRBV6-4 | - | - | TGTGCCAGCAGTGACTCTGCCACCGGGGAGCTGTTTTTT | CASSDSATGELFF
TRBJ1-6 | TRBV2 | once | - | TGTGCCAGCAGTGTAGGGCAGACTATCGGTTCACCCCTCCACTTT | CASSVGQTIGSPLHF
TRBJ2-6 | TRBV5-8 | - | TRBD2 | TGTGCCAGCAGGGCGGGACTAGCGGTAAACTCTGGGGCCAACGTCCTGACTTTC | CASRAGLAVNSGANVLTF
TRBJ2-3 | TRBV2 | - | - | TGTGCCAGCACCTCTATGATGGGACATACGCAGTATTTT | CASTSMMGHTQYF
TRBJ1-2 | TRBV2 | - | - | TGTGCCAGCAGTGAAAATATGGCGGGGGGCTACACCTTC | CASSENMAGGYTF